This TCR beta chain was identified during a study of human T cells and chemical hapten exposure. About the study: The study sensitized with 2% DPC on a 2 cm by 2 cm patch of upper inner arm skin. Predominantly women, the patients had alopecia areata, totalis or universalis.

Trimming at V came to 4 bases and at J to 9 bases, leaving 6 bases not matched to a gene. The CDR3 loop spans 14 amino acids. CDR1 is SGHTA, CDR2 FQGTGA, per germline. TCRdb redid the calling of the RACE reads with MiXCR, one entry per CDR3 protein. The table lists around 67,000 distinct CDR3 sequences, 8.5% of them singletons. Time point: patch test 2, 6 weeks after DPC sensitization. Treatment given: therapeutic diphenylcyclopropenone sensitization with weekly scalp DPC. The total RNA was obtained from whole blood that was not fractionated. This clonotype was counted between two and nine times. Antigen unknown. Findings and caveats of the study: TCRs exceeding a frequency of 1 in 1000 stayed unchanged under DPC sensitization.

V and J are TRBV7-3 and TRBJ2-1; 10 bases are shared with TRBD2. The sequence came from a woman aged 50 to 60 with alopecia areata. Some clones in this sample may be carry-over from other donors' samples. This material consisted of whole blood, taken in connection with sensitization to the hapten diphenylcyclopropenone (DPC). In DNA, the CDR3 is TGTGCCAGCAGCTCGAGCGGGGGGGGTAGTGAGCAGTTCTTC. Protein product: CASSSSGGGSEQFF. The variable domain in full, with the rest retrieved from reference TRBV7-3 and TRBJ2-1, is GAGVSQTPSNKVTEKGKYVELRCDPISGHTALYWYRQSLGQGPEFLIYFQGTGAADDSGLPNDRFFAVRPEGSVSTLKIQRTERGDSAVYLCASSSSGGGSEQFFGPGTRLTVL.